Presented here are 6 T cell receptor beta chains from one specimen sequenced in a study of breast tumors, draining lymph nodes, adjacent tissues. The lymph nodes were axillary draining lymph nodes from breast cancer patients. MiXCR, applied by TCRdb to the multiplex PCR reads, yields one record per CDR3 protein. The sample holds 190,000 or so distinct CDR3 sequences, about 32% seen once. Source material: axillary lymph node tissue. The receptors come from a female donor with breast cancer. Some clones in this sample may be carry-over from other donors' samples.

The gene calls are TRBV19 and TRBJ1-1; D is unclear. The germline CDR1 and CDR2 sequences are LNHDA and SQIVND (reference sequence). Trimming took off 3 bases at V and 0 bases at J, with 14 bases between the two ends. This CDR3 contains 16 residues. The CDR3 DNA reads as TGTGCCAGTAGTATGTACCCAAGGGTTATGAACACTGAAGCTTTCTTT. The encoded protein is CASSMYPRVMNTEAFF.

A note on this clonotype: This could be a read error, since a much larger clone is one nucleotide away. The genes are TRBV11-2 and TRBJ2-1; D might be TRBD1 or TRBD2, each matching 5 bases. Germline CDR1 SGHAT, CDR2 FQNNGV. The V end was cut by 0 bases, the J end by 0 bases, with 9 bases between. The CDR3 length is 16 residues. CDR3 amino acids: CASSLDFGASYNEQFF. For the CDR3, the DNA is TGTGCCAGCAGCTTAGATTTCGGGGCCTCCTACAATGAGCAGTTCTTC. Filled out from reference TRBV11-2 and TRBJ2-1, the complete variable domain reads EAGVAQSPRYKIIEKRQSVAFWCNPISGHATLYWYQQILGQGPKLLIQFQNNGVVDDSQLPKDRFSAERLKGVDSTLKIQPAKLEDSAVYLCASSLDFGASYNEQFFGPGTRLTVL.

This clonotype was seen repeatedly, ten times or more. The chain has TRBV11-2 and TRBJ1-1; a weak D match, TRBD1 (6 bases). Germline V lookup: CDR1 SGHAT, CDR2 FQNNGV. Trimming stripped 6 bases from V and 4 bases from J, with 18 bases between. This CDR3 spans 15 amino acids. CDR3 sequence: CASSPLTGSGTEAFF. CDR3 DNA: TGTGCCAGCAGTCCATTAACAGGGTCAGGCACTGAAGCTTTCTTT.

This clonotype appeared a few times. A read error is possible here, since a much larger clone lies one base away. The CDR3 coding sequence is TGTGCCAGCAGCTTGGCTCGAGCGGGGGGGAGTTCACCCCTCCACTTT. Protein product: CASSLARAGGSSPLHF. The gene calls are TRBV5-5 and TRBJ1-6; tentative D call: TRBD1 (5 bases). V was pared by 0 bases and J by 9 bases, with 16 bases between. The germline gives CDR1 SGHKS, CDR2 YYEKEE (reference sequence). CDR3 length: 16 amino acids. The full variable domain, its missing parts supplied by reference TRBV5-5 and TRBJ1-6, is DAGVTQSPTHLIKTRGQQVTLRCSPISGHKSVSWYQQVLGQGPQFIFQYYEKEERGRGNFPDRFSARQFPNYSSELNVNALLLGDSALYLCASSLARAGGSSPLHFGNGTRLTVT.

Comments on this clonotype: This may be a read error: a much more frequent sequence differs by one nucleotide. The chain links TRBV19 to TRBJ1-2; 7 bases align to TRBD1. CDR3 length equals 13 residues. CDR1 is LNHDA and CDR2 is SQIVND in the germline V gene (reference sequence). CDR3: CASSNDRAYGHTF. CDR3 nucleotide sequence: TGTGCCAGTAGTAACGACAGGGCCTATGGCCACACCTTC.

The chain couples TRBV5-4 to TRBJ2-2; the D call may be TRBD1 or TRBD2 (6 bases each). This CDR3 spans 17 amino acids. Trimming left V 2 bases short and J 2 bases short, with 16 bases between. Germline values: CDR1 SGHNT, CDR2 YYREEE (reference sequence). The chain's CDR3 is CASSLRGAWSNTGELFF. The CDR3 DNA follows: TGTGCCAGCAGCTTAAGGGGGGCGTGGAGCAACACCGGGGAGCTGTTTTTT.